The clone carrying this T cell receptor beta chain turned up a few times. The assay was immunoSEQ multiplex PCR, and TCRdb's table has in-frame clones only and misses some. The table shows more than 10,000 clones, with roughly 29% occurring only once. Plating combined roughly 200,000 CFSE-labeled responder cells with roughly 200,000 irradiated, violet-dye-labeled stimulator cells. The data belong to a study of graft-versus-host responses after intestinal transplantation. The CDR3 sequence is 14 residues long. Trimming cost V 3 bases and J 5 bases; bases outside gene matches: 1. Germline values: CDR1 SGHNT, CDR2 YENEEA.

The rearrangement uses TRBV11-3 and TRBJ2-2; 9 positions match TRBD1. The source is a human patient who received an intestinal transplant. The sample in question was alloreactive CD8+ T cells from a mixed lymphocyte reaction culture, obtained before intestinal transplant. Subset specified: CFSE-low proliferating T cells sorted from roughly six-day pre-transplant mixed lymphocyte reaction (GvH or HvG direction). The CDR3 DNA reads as TGTGCCAGCAGCTTGGACAGGGGAACCGGGGAGCTGTTTTTT. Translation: CASSLDRGTGELFF.